This T cell receptor beta chain was sequenced in a study of OX40 agonist ivuxolimab in advanced cancers. Study as a whole: Among those treated, three patients had partial responses, one with hepatocellular carcinoma and two with cutaneous melanoma. Whole-study findings and limits: At 0.1 to 3.0 mg/kg and by week 6, CD4+ and CD8+ T cells in the blood had expanded clonally. In general, CD8+ T cells held more expanded clones than CD4+ did, on average.

Of note for this clone: Its antigen remains unidentified.

Using immunoSEQ multiplex PCR, the repertoire was profiled, and TCRdb retains in-frame clones only, with some absent. The table records under 200,000 clones, roughly 94% of them present only once. The CDR3 length is 16 residues. V was clipped by 5 bases and J by 4 bases; unmatched bases: 5. Germline V gene data show CDR1 as SGHTA and CDR2 as FQGNSA. This TCR was recovered from an adult with an advanced solid tumor such as melanoma, head and neck, liver or kidney cancer. Sequencing was performed on CD4+ or CD8+ T cells sorted from blood, taken in a trial of the OX40 agonist ivuxolimab. The chain couples TRBV7-2 to TRBJ2-4, with TRBD2 matching over 13 bases. In DNA, the CDR3 is TGTGCCAGCAGCCCCCCGGGACTAGCGGGAAAAAACATTCAGTACTTC. Translated, it gives CASSPPGLAGKNIQYF.